This T cell receptor (beta chain) derives from a study of cytomegalovirus exposure and HLA in healthy donors. The study, taken as a whole, reports: Earlier findings revealed that most TCR beta V segments proved productive either about 87% or about 30% of the time. A link between a missense DCLRE1C variant and TCR beta V- and J-gene trimming emerged from a later analysis.

This clone was seen only a few times. The antigen remains unidentified. Looked up from germline, CDR1 is LNHDA and CDR2 is SQIVND (reference sequence). This CDR3 has 14 amino acids. The germline V and J ends were trimmed by 5 bases and 6 bases, with 15 bases remaining between them. The PCR had 60 Vbeta and 13 Jbeta primers. Only in-frame clones appear in the TCRdb table, and some are missing; sequencing was by immunoSEQ multiplex PCR. Of approximately 160,000 clones listed, about 71% are singletons. Source material: PBMCs. J is TRBJ2-3 and V is TRBV19; D perhaps matches TRBD2 (5 bases). This TCR was recovered from a man aged 50-59 years in good health and CMV-seronegative. The CDR3 sequence is CASSLARVRDTQYF. In DNA, the CDR3 is TGTGCCAGTAGTCTAGCTCGAGTGAGGGATACGCAGTATTTT.